Shown below are 5 T cell receptor beta chains from a single sample sequenced in a study of cytotoxic CD8 clonotypes in ibrutinib-treated CLL (dated by TCRdb to the early 2020s). The time point tag for this specimen amounts to: approximately eleven months on ibrutinib. Library preparation used the immunoSEQ multiplex PCR assay. The table comes from immuneACCESS by way of TCRdb, which keeps in-frame sequences with V and J called. Part of the clones is missing from these tables; in studies checked, under half for an unresolved V gene and the rest for unknown reasons. A total of 50,000 to 75,000 clones appear in this sample, approximately 75% of them only once. The ten biggest clones cover about 45% of the sample. The source was PBMCs, collected after 12 months of ibrutinib treatment. The receptor set was obtained from a human donor with chronic lymphocytic leukemia.

The chain combines TRBV30 with TRBJ1-2; D perhaps matches TRBD1 (5 bases). Germline assignment: CDR1 GTSNPN and CDR2 SVGIG (reference sequence). The CDR3 has 15 amino acids. The germline V and J ends were trimmed by 1 base and 4 bases, with 16 bases remaining between them. CDR3 DNA: TGTGCCTGGAGTGGTGTCCAGGGTTGGGTCTATGGCTACACCTTC. This gives the protein CAWSGVQGWVYGYTF. The entire variable domain, with the rest obtained from reference TRBV30 and TRBJ1-2, is as follows: SQTIHQWPATLVQPVGSPLSLECTVEGTSNPNLYWYRQAAGRGLQLLFYSVGIGQISSEVPQNLSASRPQDRQFILSSKKLLLSDSGFYLCAWSGVQGWVYGYTFGSGTRLTVV.

The chain carries TRBV30 and TRBJ2-1, with D perhaps TRBD1 or TRBD2 (5 bases each). The V gene's germline CDR1 is GTSNPN and CDR2 SVGIG (reference sequence). Between the trimmed V and J ends, which lost 4 bases and 13 bases, there was a span of 14 bases. The CDR3 sequence is 11 residues long. The CDR3 spells CAWKRGPHQFF. CDR3 nucleotides: TGTGCCTGGAAAAGGGGACCCCACCAGTTCTTC.

The J gene is TRBJ2-3, the V gene TRBV27; 8 bases are a match to TRBD1. CDR1 is MNHEY and CDR2 is SMNVEV in the germline V gene (reference sequence). Trimming removed 6 bases from V and 3 bases from J; junction bases left unmatched: 8. There are 15 residues in the CDR3. This CDR3 is CASREVDRVTDTQYF. The CDR3 DNA is TGTGCCAGCAGAGAGGTGGACAGGGTAACAGATACGCAGTATTTT.

The chain recombines TRBV4-1 with TRBJ2-5; 12 bases line up with TRBD2. Looked up from germline, CDR1 is MGHRA and CDR2 is YSYEKL. V was clipped by 0 bases and J by 5 bases; unmatched bases: 10. This CDR3 region has 18 residues. The CDR3 nucleotides are TGCGCCAGCAGCCAAGAACCAGCTAGCGGGAGGGCCCAGGAGACCCAGTACTTC. Its protein is CASSQEPASGRAQETQYF.

The chain has TRBV5-4 and TRBJ2-1, with a tentative D call TRBD1 (9 bases). This CDR3 has 18 amino acids. CDR1 is SGHNT and CDR2 is YYREEE in the germline V gene (reference sequence). Trimming pared 4 bases from V and 6 bases from J, leaving 26 bases between. CDR3 residues: CASSGRDRDGRAGNEQFF. DNA of the CDR3: TGTGCCAGCAGCGGACGGGACAGGGACGGGAGGGCAGGCAATGAGCAGTTCTTC.